This record covers a single T cell receptor beta chain. The data were taken from a study of shared clonotypes between healthy human individuals. Here immunoSEQ multiplex PCR was the method, and the copy in TCRdb shows in-frame clones only, minus some. The data show 950,000 to 1,300,000 clones, around 76% seen once. The sample taken for sequencing was memory CD4+ T cells sorted from blood. Subset denoted: CD45RA-negative fraction. The receptor was isolated from a man between 18 and 35 years old in good health.

CDR3 residues: CASSEAAGVTDTQYF. CDR3 nucleotide sequence: TGTGCCAGCAGTGAAGCCGCCGGGGTGACAGATACGCAGTATTTT. The chain has TRBV6-1 and TRBJ2-3, with D tentatively TRBD2 (5 bases). The CDR3 is made up of 15 amino acids. Germline V gives CDR1 MNHNS, CDR2 SASEGT. The germline V and J ends were trimmed by 0 bases and 3 bases, with 10 bases remaining between them.